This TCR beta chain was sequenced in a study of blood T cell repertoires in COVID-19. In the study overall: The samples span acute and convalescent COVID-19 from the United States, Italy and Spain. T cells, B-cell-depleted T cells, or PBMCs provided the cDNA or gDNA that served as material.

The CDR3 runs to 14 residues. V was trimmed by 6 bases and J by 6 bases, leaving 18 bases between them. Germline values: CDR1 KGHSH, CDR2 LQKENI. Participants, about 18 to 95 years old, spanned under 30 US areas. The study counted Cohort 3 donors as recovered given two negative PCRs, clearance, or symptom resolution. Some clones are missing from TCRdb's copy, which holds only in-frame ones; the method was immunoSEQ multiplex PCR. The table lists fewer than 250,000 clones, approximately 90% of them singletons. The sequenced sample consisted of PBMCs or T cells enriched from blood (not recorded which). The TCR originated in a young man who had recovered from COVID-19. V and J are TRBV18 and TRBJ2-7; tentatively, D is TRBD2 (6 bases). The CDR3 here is CASSPIGGLGEQYF. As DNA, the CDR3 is TGTGCCAGCTCCCCGATCGGGGGTCTGGGCGAGCAGTACTTC. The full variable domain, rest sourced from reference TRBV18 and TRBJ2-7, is NAGVMQNPRHLVRRRGQEARLRCSPMKGHSHVYWYRQLPEEGLKFMVYLQKENIIDESGMPKERFSAEFPKEGPSILRIQQVVRGDSAAYFCASSPIGGLGEQYFGPGTRLTVT.